One and the same sample provided the 28 T cell receptor beta chains below, sequenced in a study of T cell responses to AZD1222 COVID-19 vaccine. TCRdb's table, derived via immunoSEQ multiplex PCR, lists solely in-frame clones and lacks some. The sample consists of about 100,000 clones, around 90% of them appearing once. This specimen was peripheral blood, taken on day 0 of AZD1222 vaccination. The receptors were gathered from an adult in good health.

The chain is built from TRBV14 and TRBJ1-1; no firm D call. With 1 base removed from V and 0 bases from J, the gap between germline ends came to 12 bases. Germline assignment: CDR1 SGHDN and CDR2 FVKESK. This CDR3 has 16 residues. The CDR3 is CASSQVRPSMNTEAFF. The CDR3 nucleotides are TGTGCCAGCAGCCAAGTTAGGCCCTCCATGAACACTGAAGCTTTCTTT.

The rearrangement links TRBV6-5 to TRBJ2-3; 7 positions match TRBD1. Looked up from germline, CDR1 is MNHEY and CDR2 is SVGAGI. CDR3 length: 14 amino acids. J gave up 2 bases and V 2 bases, and 1 base lay outside the gene matches. This chain's CDR3 is CASSYGQDTDTQYF. The DNA for the CDR3 is TGTGCCAGCAGTTACGGACAGGACACAGATACGCAGTATTTT.

The chain links TRBV5-4 to TRBJ1-4, with 8 bases lining up with TRBD1. The CDR3 runs to 15 residues. After removal of 1 base from V and 6 bases from J, the junction contained 5 bases not matched to a gene. Germline values: CDR1 SGHNT, CDR2 YYREEE (reference sequence). For the CDR3, the DNA is TGTGCCAGCAGCTTGTCAGGGGGCGCCGATGAAAAACTGTTTTTT. As protein: CASSLSGGADEKLFF.

This clone was detected only once. The chain uses TRBV11-2 and TRBJ1-4; possibly TRBD1 for D (6 bases). CDR1 and CDR2 (germline): SGHAT, FQNNGV. With 5 bases removed from V and 7 bases from J, the gap between germline ends came to 17 bases. This CDR3 spans 15 amino acids. CDR3 region: CASSKRTVGGEKLFF. For the CDR3, the DNA is TGTGCCAGCAGCAAGAGGACAGTGGGAGGTGAAAAACTGTTTTTT.

This sequence joins TRBV11-3 and TRBJ1-1; D gene uncertain. The CDR3 is made up of 13 amino acids. Germline CDR1 SGHNT, CDR2 YENEEA. The germline V and J ends were trimmed by 4 bases and 1 base, with 7 bases remaining between them. CDR3 sequence reads: CASSSSRNTEAFF. The CDR3 region has the DNA TGTGCCAGCAGCTCATCCAGGAACACTGAAGCTTTCTTT.

The chain recombines TRBV4-1 with TRBJ2-1; no clear D. Germline CDR1 is MGHRA and CDR2 is YSYEKL. This CDR3 is built from 14 residues. V was cut by 1 base and J by 15 bases, with 19 bases left in between. The CDR3 region is CASSQVGTPESPFF. For the CDR3, the DNA is TGCGCCAGCAGCCAAGTGGGCACGCCAGAGAGTCCGTTCTTC.

This chain links TRBV7-8 with TRBJ2-1; D is possibly TRBD1 (6 bases). The germline V and J ends were trimmed by 0 bases and 5 bases, with 20 bases remaining between them. The CDR3 consists of 18 residues. Germline V lookup: CDR1 SGHVS, CDR2 FQNEAQ. The CDR3 protein is CASSLATPDRHDDNEQFF. The CDR3 DNA reads as TGTGCCAGCAGCTTAGCCACCCCAGACAGGCATGACGACAATGAGCAGTTCTTC.

The chain combines TRBV21-1 with TRBJ2-7; the DNA was not used to check the table's D call, TRBD2. TRBV21-1 is designated a pseudogene. The CDR3 totals 16 residues. In DNA form, the CDR3 reads TGTGCCAGCAGCAAAGCCCCGGGACTACCCCCTTACGAGCAGTACTTC. This sequence encodes CASSKAPGLPPYEQYF.

The CDR3 loop reads CASSYILGGSPTDTQYF. The DNA for the CDR3 is TGTGCCAGCAGTTACATCTTGGGCGGGAGCCCTACAGATACGCAGTATTTT. The gene calls are TRBV6-2 or TRBV6-3 and TRBJ2-3; 7 bases line up with TRBD2. Germline V gene lookup returns CDR1 MNHEY and CDR2 SVGEGT. The length of the CDR3 is 17 residues. Trimming cost V 2 bases and J 3 bases; bases outside gene matches: 11.

This clone was detected only once. This chain links TRBV5-1 with TRBJ2-7; 9 bases align to TRBD2. The CDR3 extends over 18 amino acids. Germline assignment: CDR1 SGHRS and CDR2 YFSETQ. After removal of 0 bases from V and 7 bases from J, the junction contained 17 bases not matched to a gene. The DNA for the CDR3 is TGCGCCAGCAGCTTGGCCGGGGCGGGAGGGTCACTACGTATAGAGCAGTACTTC. Its translation: CASSLAGAGGSLRIEQYF.

This chain uses TRBV28 with TRBJ2-3; D is unclear. V lost 3 bases and J 4 bases, leaving 14 bases between the germline ends. This CDR3 region has 15 residues. From germline, CDR1 is MDHEN and CDR2 SYDVKM. CDR3 in DNA: TGTGCCAGCAGTTTTGTCCAGCGAAGGGCAGATACGCAGTATTTT. It translates to CASSFVQRRADTQYF.

V gene TRBV6-5 combines with J gene TRBJ2-1; no definite D call. Germline CDR1 and CDR2: MNHEY and SVGAGI. The CDR3 length is 14 residues. The V and J ends lost 4 bases and 3 bases respectively, with 10 bases between them. CDR3 amino acids: CASSSSLDYNEQFF. CDR3 bases: TGTGCCAGCAGTTCGAGCCTGGACTACAATGAGCAGTTCTTC.

The chain joins TRBV2 to TRBJ2-1; D is possibly TRBD1 (5 bases). This CDR3 region has 17 residues. The V gene lost 0 bases and the J gene lost 12 bases, with 24 bases spanning the gap. Per germline, CDR1 SNHLY and CDR2 FYNNEI. The CDR3 DNA reads as TGTGCCAGCAGTGAAGCTTCAGGGTTTATGGAGCTGGTTTTGCAGTTCTTC. It is translated as CASSEASGFMELVLQFF.

Here the CDR3 reads CASSEPSGTSGELFF. The CDR3 bases are TGTGCCAGCAGTGAACCTAGCGGGACCTCCGGGGAGCTGTTTTTT. V is TRBV2 and J is TRBJ2-2, with 9 positions matching TRBD2. The J segment lost 6 bases and the V segment lost 2 bases, leaving 4 bases of the junction unmatched. CDR1 and CDR2 (germline): SNHLY, FYNNEI. The CDR3 is 15 residues long. Full variable domain (missing parts from reference TRBV2 and TRBJ2-2): EPEVTQTPSHQVTQMGQEVILRCVPISNHLYFYWYRQILGQKVEFLVSFYNNEISEKSEIFDDQFSVERPDGSNFTLKIRSTKLEDSAMYFCASSEPSGTSGELFFGEGSRLTVL.

The chain employs TRBV27 and TRBJ2-1, with D unclear. CDR3 size: 11 residues. Trimming cost V 8 bases and J 8 bases, with 10 bases left between them. Germline V lookup: CDR1 MNHEY, CDR2 SMNVEV (reference sequence). This CDR3 reads CASRAIDEQFF. CDR3 sequence (DNA): TGTGCCAGCCGAGCTATCGATGAGCAGTTCTTC.

The rearrangement uses TRBV6-1 and TRBJ2-1; D gene unclear. This CDR3 has 17 amino acids. Germline-derived CDR1 and CDR2 are MNHNS and SASEGT. The V gene lost 0 bases and the J gene lost 2 bases, with 14 bases spanning the gap. CDR3 protein: CASSEAQRSGPYNEQFF. In DNA, the CDR3 is TGTGCCAGCAGTGAAGCGCAGCGTTCAGGACCCTACAATGAGCAGTTCTTC.

This chain uses TRBV9 with TRBJ2-5, with TRBD2 as a possible D gene (6 bases). The germline gives CDR1 SGDLS, CDR2 YYNGEE. V was pared by 0 bases and J by 5 bases, with 11 bases between. This CDR3 spans 14 amino acids. The CDR3 bases are TGTGCCAGCAGCGTAGCTCGGGGGAGCGAGACCCAGTACTTC. Encoded protein: CASSVARGSETQYF.

This clone was counted once. V usage is TRBV30 and J usage is TRBJ1-5; D is unresolved. V dropped 2 bases and J dropped 5 bases, with 10 bases sitting between them. Germline loops: CDR1 GTSNPN, CDR2 SVGIG (reference sequence). This CDR3 has 13 amino acids. In DNA, the CDR3 is TGTGCCTGGAGTACCGAGGGCTATCAGCCCCAGCATTTT. It encodes CAWSTEGYQPQHF.

This chain connects TRBV2 to TRBJ1-1; a weak D match, TRBD1 (5 bases). Germline V lookup: CDR1 SNHLY, CDR2 FYNNEI. The CDR3 runs to 15 residues. V was shortened by 5 bases and J by 0 bases, with 13 bases between the two germline ends. CDR3 loop: CASSKTAQLNTEAFF. CDR3 nucleotide sequence: TGTGCCAGCAGTAAGACAGCGCAGTTGAACACTGAAGCTTTCTTT.

CDR3 sequence: CASSLGTGGSGNTIYF. In DNA form, the CDR3 reads TGTGCCAGCAGTTTGGGAACAGGGGGTAGTGGAAACACCATATATTTT. The chain couples TRBV27 to TRBJ1-3, with 8 positions matching TRBD1. Germline CDR1 MNHEY, CDR2 SMNVEV (reference sequence). The CDR3 has 16 residues. After removal of 3 bases from V and 3 bases from J, the junction contained 7 bases not matched to a gene.

This clone was found a few times. The J gene is TRBJ2-3, the V gene TRBV6-1; D perhaps matches TRBD1 (6 bases). CDR1 is MNHNS and CDR2 is SASEGT in the germline V gene. The CDR3 extends over 15 amino acids. Between the trimmed V and J ends, which lost 3 bases and 2 bases, there was a span of 12 bases. For the CDR3, the DNA is TGTGCCAGCAGTGAGCCCGGGGACACCACAGATACGCAGTATTTT. Translated: CASSEPGDTTDTQYF.

The rearrangement uses TRBV3-1 (or the pseudogene TRBV3-2) and TRBJ1-6, with D perhaps TRBD1 (5 bases). The CDR3 runs 14 residues. The germline V gene has CDR1 LGHDT and CDR2 YNNKEL (reference sequence). Trimming removed 0 bases from V and 10 bases from J, with 10 bases in between. The CDR3 nucleotides read TGTGCCAGCAGCCAAGATGGGGCGGGCTCACCCCTCCACTTT. Amino acids: CASSQDGAGSPLHF.

The genes are TRBV7-2 and TRBJ2-7; 11 nucleotides agree with TRBD1. V shed 4 bases and J 7 bases; nucleotides not matched to a gene: 3. CDR3 length: 13 residues. Germline values: CDR1 SGHTA, CDR2 FQGNSA. CDR3: CASSSGTGGEQYF. For the CDR3, the DNA is TGTGCCAGCAGCTCCGGGACAGGGGGGGAGCAGTACTTC.

The chain employs TRBV5-1 and TRBJ2-7; a possible D gene is TRBD1 (6 bases). Germline CDR1 reads SGHRS; CDR2 reads YFSETQ. Trimming removed 0 bases from V and 2 bases from J, with 6 bases in between. There are 13 residues in the CDR3. The CDR3 reads CASSLDRAYEQYF. In DNA, the CDR3 is TGCGCCAGCAGCTTGGACAGGGCCTACGAGCAGTACTTC.

J is TRBJ1-2 and V is TRBV19; maybe TRBD1 (5 bases). Germline lookup yields CDR1 LNHDA and CDR2 SQIVND (reference sequence). The V end was cut by 3 bases, the J end by 4 bases, with 21 bases between. The CDR3 loop spans 17 amino acids. CDR3 loop: CASSITGGALKAYGYTF. Written as DNA, the CDR3 is TGTGCCAGTAGTATTACAGGAGGGGCCCTAAAGGCCTATGGCTACACCTTC.

J is TRBJ1-1 and V is TRBV19, with D possibly TRBD1 on 5 matching bases. Trimming stripped 10 bases from V and 5 bases from J, with 20 bases between. The germline CDR1 and CDR2 sequences are LNHDA and SQIVND (reference sequence). There are 14 residues in the CDR3. The CDR3 loop is CATTVGGARTEAFF. CDR3 coding DNA: TGTGCCACTACGGTGGGAGGGGCGAGGACTGAAGCTTTCTTT.

The V and J genes are TRBV18 and TRBJ1-4; 12 positions match TRBD1. CDR3 length: 16 amino acids. After removal of 6 bases from V and 7 bases from J, the junction contained 9 bases not matched to a gene. CDR1 is KGHSH and CDR2 is LQKENI in the germline V gene. The CDR3 reads CASSPLPGQGAEKLFF. The CDR3 DNA reads TGTGCCAGCTCTCCCCTTCCGGGACAGGGGGCTGAAAAACTGTTTTTT.

The chain is built from TRBV2 and TRBJ2-2, with 13 bases identical to TRBD2. The V gene end was trimmed by 7 bases and the J gene end by 4 bases; junction bases not matched to a gene: 15. Germline V gives CDR1 SNHLY, CDR2 FYNNEI. The CDR3 spans 19 residues. Here the CDR3 DNA reads TGTGCCAGCAACGTGGCGATACTAGCGGGAGGGATGAGCACCGGGGAGCTGTTTTTT. Translated: CASNVAILAGGMSTGELFF.